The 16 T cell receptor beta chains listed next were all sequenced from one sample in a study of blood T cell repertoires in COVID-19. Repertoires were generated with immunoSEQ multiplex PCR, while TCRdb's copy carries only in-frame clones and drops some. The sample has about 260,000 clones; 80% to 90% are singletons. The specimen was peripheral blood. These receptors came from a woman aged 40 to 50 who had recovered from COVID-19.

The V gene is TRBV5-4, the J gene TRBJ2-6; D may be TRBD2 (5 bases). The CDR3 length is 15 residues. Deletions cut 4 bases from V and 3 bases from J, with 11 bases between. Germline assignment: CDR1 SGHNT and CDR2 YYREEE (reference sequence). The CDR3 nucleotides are TGTGCCAGCAGCCGGGAACTCGTTGGGGCCAACGTCCTGACTTTC. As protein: CASSRELVGANVLTF.

The CDR3 bases are TGTGCCAGCAGCTTAGAGGCTCCAGGTCGCGGGGGATACGAGCAGTACTTC. This sequence encodes CASSLEAPGRGGYEQYF. The chain uses TRBV11-2 and TRBJ2-7; 7 bases fit TRBD2. Germline trimming cut 0 bases from V and 4 bases from J; bases unmatched to any gene: 12. CDR1 SGHAT and CDR2 FQNNGV come from the germline V gene. The CDR3 spans 17 residues.

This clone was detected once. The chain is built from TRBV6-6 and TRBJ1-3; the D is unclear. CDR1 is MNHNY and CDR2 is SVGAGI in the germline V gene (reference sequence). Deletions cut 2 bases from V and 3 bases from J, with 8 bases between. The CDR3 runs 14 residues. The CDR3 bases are TGTGCCAGCAGTTACGTAGATCTTGGAAACACCATATATTTT. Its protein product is CASSYVDLGNTIYF.

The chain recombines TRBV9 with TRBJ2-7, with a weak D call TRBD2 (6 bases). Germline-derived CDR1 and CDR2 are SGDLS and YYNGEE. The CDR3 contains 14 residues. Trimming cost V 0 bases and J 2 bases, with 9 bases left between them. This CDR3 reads CASSVDGGTYEQYF. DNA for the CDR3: TGTGCCAGCAGCGTAGATGGGGGGACCTACGAGCAGTACTTC.

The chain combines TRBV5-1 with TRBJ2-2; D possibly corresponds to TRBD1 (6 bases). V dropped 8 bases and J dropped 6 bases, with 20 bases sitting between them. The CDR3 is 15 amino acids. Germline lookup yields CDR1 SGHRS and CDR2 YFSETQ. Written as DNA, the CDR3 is TGCGCCAGTAGCCGACAGGACGCCGGCGCCGGGGAGCTGTTTTTT. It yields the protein CASSRQDAGAGELFF. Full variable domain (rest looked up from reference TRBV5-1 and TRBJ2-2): KAGVTQTPRYLIKTRGQQVTLSCSPISGHRSVSWYQQTPGQGLQFLFEYFSETQRNKGNFPGRFSGRQFSNSRSEMNVSTLELGDSALYLCASSRQDAGAGELFFGEGSRLTVL.

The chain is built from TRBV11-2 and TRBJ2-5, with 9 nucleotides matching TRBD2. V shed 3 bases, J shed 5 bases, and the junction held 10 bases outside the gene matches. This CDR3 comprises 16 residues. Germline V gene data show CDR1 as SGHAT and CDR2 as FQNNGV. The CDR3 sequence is CASSFFGGGASETQYF. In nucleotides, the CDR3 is TGTGCCAGCAGCTTTTTTGGCGGGGGGGCCAGTGAGACCCAGTACTTC.

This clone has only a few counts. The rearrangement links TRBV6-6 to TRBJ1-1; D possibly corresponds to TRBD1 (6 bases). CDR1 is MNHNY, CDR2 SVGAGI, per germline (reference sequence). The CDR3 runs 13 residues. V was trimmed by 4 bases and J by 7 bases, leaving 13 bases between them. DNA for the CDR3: TGTGCCAGCAGTTTACAGGGTAGGGGTGAAGCTTTCTTT. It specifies CASSLQGRGEAFF.

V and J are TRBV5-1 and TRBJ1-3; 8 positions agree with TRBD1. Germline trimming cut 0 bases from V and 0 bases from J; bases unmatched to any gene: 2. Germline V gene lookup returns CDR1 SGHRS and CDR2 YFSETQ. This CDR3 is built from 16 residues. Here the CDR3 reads CASSLGGQVSGNTIYF. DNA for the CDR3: TGCGCCAGCAGCTTGGGGGGACAGGTCTCTGGAAACACCATATATTTT.

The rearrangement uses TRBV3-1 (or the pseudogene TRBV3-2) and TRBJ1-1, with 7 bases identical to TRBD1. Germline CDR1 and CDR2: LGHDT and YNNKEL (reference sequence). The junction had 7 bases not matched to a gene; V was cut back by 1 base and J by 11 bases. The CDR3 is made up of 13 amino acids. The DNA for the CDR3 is TGTGCCAGCAGCCAAGGGGGGTCAGGGGGTGCTTTCTTT. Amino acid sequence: CASSQGGSGGAFF.

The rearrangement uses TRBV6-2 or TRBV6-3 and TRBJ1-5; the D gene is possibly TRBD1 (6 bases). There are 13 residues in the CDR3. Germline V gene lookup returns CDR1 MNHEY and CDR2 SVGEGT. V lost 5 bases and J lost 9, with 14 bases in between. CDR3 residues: CASSAGALRPQHF. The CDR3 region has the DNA TGTGCCAGCAGTGCGGGGGCTCTTCGGCCCCAGCATTTT.

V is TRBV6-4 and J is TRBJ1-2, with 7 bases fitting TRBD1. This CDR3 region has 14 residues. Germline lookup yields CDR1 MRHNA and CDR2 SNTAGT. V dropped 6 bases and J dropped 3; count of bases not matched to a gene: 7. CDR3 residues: CASSPTGTDYGYTF. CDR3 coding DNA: TGTGCCAGCAGCCCGACAGGGACGGACTATGGCTACACCTTC.

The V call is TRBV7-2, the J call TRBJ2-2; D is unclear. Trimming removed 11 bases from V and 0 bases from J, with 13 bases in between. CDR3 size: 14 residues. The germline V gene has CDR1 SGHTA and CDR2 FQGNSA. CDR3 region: CAGQAVANTGELFF. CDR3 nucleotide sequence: TGTGCCGGGCAGGCAGTCGCGAACACCGGGGAGCTGTTTTTT.

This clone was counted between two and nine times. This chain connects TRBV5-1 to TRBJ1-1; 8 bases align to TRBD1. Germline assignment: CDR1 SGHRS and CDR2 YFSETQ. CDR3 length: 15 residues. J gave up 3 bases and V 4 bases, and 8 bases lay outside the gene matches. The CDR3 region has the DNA TGCGCCAGCAGCCTACAGGGGGGATTGTACACTGAAGCTTTCTTT. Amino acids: CASSLQGGLYTEAFF.

This CDR3 reads CASSRQGSSGNTIYF. CDR3 sequence (DNA): TGTGCCAGCAGTCGACAGGGGAGCTCTGGAAACACCATATATTTT. The genes are TRBV27 and TRBJ1-3, with 8 bases fitting TRBD1. This CDR3 is built from 15 residues. In germline, CDR1 is MNHEY, CDR2 SMNVEV (reference sequence). J gave up 0 bases and V 5 bases, and 3 bases lay outside the gene matches.

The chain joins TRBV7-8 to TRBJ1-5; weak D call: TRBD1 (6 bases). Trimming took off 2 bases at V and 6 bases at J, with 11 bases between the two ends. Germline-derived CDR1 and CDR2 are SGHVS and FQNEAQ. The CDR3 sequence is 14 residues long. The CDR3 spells CASSLYQGPQPQHF. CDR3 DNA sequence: TGTGCCAGCAGCTTATACCAGGGGCCTCAGCCCCAGCATTTT.

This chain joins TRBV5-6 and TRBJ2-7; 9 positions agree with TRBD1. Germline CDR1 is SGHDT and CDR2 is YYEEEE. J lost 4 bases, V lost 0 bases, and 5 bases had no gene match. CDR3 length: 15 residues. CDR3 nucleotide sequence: TGTGCCAGCAGCTTGGGTTGGACAGGGGCGTACGAGCAGTACTTC. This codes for CASSLGWTGAYEQYF.